This passage covers 30 T cell receptor beta chains from one sample sequenced in a study of regulatory T cells in long-lasting Graves disease. Regarding time point: newly diagnosed GD, antithyroid drugs for less than 3 months. Following extraction of RNA from PBMCs, that RNA was used to make the TCR library. The TCR beta library used iRepertoire HTBI primers with Arm-PCR amplification of CDR3. A single record per CDR3 protein comes from TCRdb applying MiXCR to the multiplex PCR reads. The sample includes 400,000 to 500,000 distinct CDR3 sequences, approximately 15% seen only once; the top ten take roughly a sixth. The same data also went into a second study, on T cells in Graves' hyperthyroidism and ophthalmopathy.

The specimen was peripheral blood mononuclear cells (PBMCs), collected at new diagnosis, from a patient treated with antithyroid drugs. Receptor source: a woman aged 25 to 39 with Graves disease.

The chain combines TRBV14 with TRBJ1-1; 7 bases line up with TRBD1. The CDR3 covers 13 residues. V shed 4 bases, J shed 11 bases, and the junction held 10 bases outside the gene matches. Germline CDR1 is SGHDN and CDR2 is FVKESK. The chain's CDR3 is CASSRLETGVAFF. The CDR3 DNA is TGTGCCAGCAGCCGACTCGAAACAGGGGTTGCTTTCTTT.

This clonotype came up a few times. The chain joins TRBV10-3 to TRBJ2-2; D gene uncertain. This CDR3 spans 16 amino acids. V was cut by 3 bases and J by 0 bases, with 11 bases left in between. CDR1 is ENHRY and CDR2 is SYGVKD in the germline V gene. The CDR3 region is CAISEGAGPNTGELFF. Written as DNA, the CDR3 is TGTGCCATCAGTGAAGGTGCAGGTCCGAACACCGGGGAGCTGTTTTTT.

In its sample, this clonotype was seen many times. The chain uses TRBV5-1 and TRBJ2-1; a possible D gene is TRBD2 (7 bases). Germline CDR1 is SGHRS and CDR2 is YFSETQ. V lost 0 bases and J lost 5, with 15 bases in between. This CDR3 has 16 amino acids. Here the CDR3 reads CASSLDGGAAHNEQFF. CDR3 coding DNA: TGCGCCAGCAGCTTGGATGGGGGGGCAGCTCACAATGAGCAGTTCTTC.

In this sample, this clonotype turned up many times. The chain has TRBV24-1 and TRBJ2-1; TRBD1 matches 9 bases. J gave up 4 bases and V 5 bases, and 5 bases lay outside the gene matches. The CDR3 is made up of 15 amino acids. The germline CDR1 and CDR2 sequences are KGHDR and SFDVKD. DNA of the CDR3: TGTGCCACCAGTGGTCCGGGACAGGGATACAATGAGCAGTTCTTC. Its translation: CATSGPGQGYNEQFF.

This clonotype occurred a few times. The chain combines TRBV14 with TRBJ1-1, with D possibly being TRBD1 (5 bases). V lost 1 base to trimming and J lost 1 base, with 10 bases between them. This CDR3 region has 15 residues. CDR1 and CDR2 (germline): SGHDN, FVKESK. CDR3 in amino acids: CASSQGMGGNTEAFF. Here the CDR3 DNA reads TGTGCCAGCAGCCAAGGGATGGGGGGGAACACTGAAGCTTTCTTT.

The chain is built from TRBV5-1 and TRBJ1-1; 7 nucleotides line up with TRBD1. The CDR3 runs to 14 residues. J gave up 2 bases and V 5 bases, and 6 bases lay outside the gene matches. The germline gives CDR1 SGHRS, CDR2 YFSETQ. The CDR3 sequence is CASRHRGRNTEAFF. DNA for the CDR3: TGCGCCAGCAGGCACAGGGGAAGAAACACTGAAGCTTTCTTT.

The sample holds many counts of this clonotype. The chain uses TRBV3-1 and TRBJ2-5; D uncertain. Germline-derived CDR1 and CDR2 are LGHDT and YNNKEL (reference sequence). The CDR3 runs to 13 residues. Trimming pared 0 bases from V and 5 bases from J, leaving 7 bases between. In DNA, the CDR3 is TGTGCCAGCAGCCAAGATAAGGAGGAGACCCAGTACTTC. This translates into CASSQDKEETQYF.

The chain couples TRBV6-9 to TRBJ2-5, with D maybe TRBD2 (6 bases). CDR3 length: 15 amino acids. Trimming removed 3 bases at V and 3 bases at J, with 14 bases between. Germline CDR1 is MNHGY and CDR2 is SVAAGI. The CDR3 DNA follows: TGTGCCAGCAGTTACTTTGGGGGGAAGGAAGAGACCCAGTACTTC. This encodes CASSYFGGKEETQYF.

Many counts were recorded for this clonotype. The chain is built from TRBV19 and TRBJ2-1; 8 bases are shared with TRBD1. This CDR3 contains 16 residues. J was trimmed by 4 bases and V by 9 bases; bases with no gene match: 14. In germline, CDR1 is LNHDA, CDR2 SQIVND (reference sequence). CDR3 nucleotide sequence: TGTGCCAGCCACCCCACCGGGACAGGAATATACAATGAGCAGTTCTTC. This translates into CASHPTGTGIYNEQFF.

This clonotype was observed many times. The genes are TRBV7-2 and TRBJ2-7, with D perhaps matching TRBD2 (6 bases). Germline CDR1 and CDR2: SGHTA and FQGNSA. Trimming cost V 5 bases and J 2 bases, with 16 bases left between them. The CDR3 is 15 residues long. The CDR3 region has the DNA TGTGCCAGCAGCCAGCTACTAGGGACTGCCTACGAGCAGTACTTC. Translating it yields CASSQLLGTAYEQYF.

This clonotype was recorded at least ten times. The chain is built from TRBV3-1 and TRBJ2-1, with D perhaps TRBD2 (5 bases). This CDR3 has 14 amino acids. Germline values: CDR1 LGHDT, CDR2 YNNKEL (reference sequence). Deletions cut 1 base from V and 10 bases from J, with 14 bases between. CDR3 protein: CASSQAPQAGEQFF. The CDR3 nucleotides read TGTGCCAGCAGCCAAGCTCCCCAGGCGGGCGAGCAGTTCTTC.

There are many counts of this clonotype. This sequence joins TRBV20-1 and TRBJ2-5; D is ambiguous. The CDR3 is 14 amino acids. Germline values: CDR1 DFQATT, CDR2 SNEGSKA (reference sequence). Trimming removed 7 bases from V and 2 bases from J, with 17 bases in between. CDR3 protein: CSVPDLGLQETQYF. For the CDR3, the DNA is TGCAGTGTTCCAGATCTGGGTCTTCAAGAGACCCAGTACTTC.

This clonotype was counted between two and nine times. The chain links TRBV10-1 to TRBJ1-5; D remains ambiguous. The V gene lost 4 bases and the J gene lost 0 bases, with 16 bases spanning the gap. CDR3 length equals 17 residues. Germline V gene data show CDR1 as WNHNN and CDR2 as SYGVQD (reference sequence). The CDR3 nucleotides read TGCGCCAGCAGTGTTTCAAAACCACAGTATAGCAATCAGCCCCAGCATTTT. Translated, it gives CASSVSKPQYSNQPQHF.

This clonotype was seen many times. The chain recombines TRBV10-3 with TRBJ2-1, with D possibly TRBD2 on 6 matching bases. V was shortened by 0 bases and J by 0 bases, with 12 bases between the two germline ends. Germline V gives CDR1 ENHRY, CDR2 SYGVKD. This CDR3 contains 17 residues. CDR3 region: CAISESLAFTSYNEQFF. The DNA of the CDR3 is TGTGCCATCAGTGAGTCCCTAGCGTTTACCTCCTACAATGAGCAGTTCTTC.

This clonotype was recorded at least ten times. The gene calls are TRBV11-2 and TRBJ2-2; 15 nucleotides align to TRBD2. The CDR3 is 19 residues long. With V trimmed by 5 bases and J by 4 bases, 11 bases remained unmatched. Germline V CDR1 and CDR2: SGHAT, FQNNGV. The CDR3 is CASSGRTSGRGRGTGELFF. CDR3 nucleotide sequence: TGTGCCAGCAGCGGGAGGACTAGCGGGAGGGGTCGGGGCACCGGGGAGCTGTTTTTT. The full variable domain, rest sourced from reference TRBV11-2 and TRBJ2-2, is EAGVAQSPRYKIIEKRQSVAFWCNPISGHATLYWYQQILGQGPKLLIQFQNNGVVDDSQLPKDRFSAERLKGVDSTLKIQPAKLEDSAVYLCASSGRTSGRGRGTGELFFGEGSRLTVL.

This clonotype has a count of ten or more. J is TRBJ2-1 and V is TRBV11-2; 11 nucleotides agree with TRBD2. CDR1 and CDR2 (germline): SGHAT, FQNNGV. J was trimmed by 4 bases and V by 3 bases; bases with no gene match: 2. The CDR3 has 15 amino acids. The CDR3 region is CASSFPSGGYNEQFF. CDR3 DNA: TGTGCCAGCAGCTTCCCTAGCGGGGGGTACAATGAGCAGTTCTTC.

The chain joins TRBV5-4 to TRBJ2-2, with 8 bases lining up with TRBD2. Trimming at V came to 1 base and at J to 7 bases, leaving 9 bases not matched to a gene. From germline, CDR1 is SGHNT and CDR2 YYREEE (reference sequence). This CDR3 has 16 amino acids. CDR3: CASSLRSGSGNGELFF. CDR3 coding DNA: TGTGCCAGCAGCTTGAGGAGCGGGAGTGGAAACGGGGAGCTGTTTTTT. Combining the CDR3 with reference TRBV5-4 and TRBJ2-2 gives the whole variable domain ETGVTQSPTHLIKTRGQQVTLRCSSQSGHNTVSWYQQALGQGPQFIFQYYREEENGRGNFPPRFSGLQFPNYSSELNVNALELDDSALYLCASSLRSGSGNGELFFGEGSRLTVL.

This clonotype was counted at least ten times. The rearrangement joins TRBV27 to TRBJ1-1, with no clear D. The V end lost 3 bases, the J end lost 1 base, and 9 bases lay between the germline ends. Germline V gives CDR1 MNHEY, CDR2 SMNVEV (reference sequence). The CDR3 runs to 14 residues. CDR3 bases: TGTGCCAGCAGTTTTGTCGGTGGGAACACTGAAGCTTTCTTT. This sequence encodes CASSFVGGNTEAFF.

Many counts were recorded for this clonotype. This chain links TRBV7-9 with TRBJ2-7, with D possibly matching TRBD2 (6 bases). This CDR3 spans 13 amino acids. V shed 5 bases and J shed 5 bases, with 13 bases lying between them. Germline V lookup: CDR1 SEHNR, CDR2 FQNEAQ (reference sequence). CDR3 nucleotides: TGTGCCAGCAGCATTTTAACTAGCAACGAGCAGTACTTC. This translates into CASSILTSNEQYF.

The chain carries TRBV6-9 and TRBJ2-7, with D possibly TRBD2 on 7 matching bases. The ends were cut back, 4 bases at V and 2 bases at J, with 18 bases in the middle. CDR1 is MNHGY and CDR2 is SVAAGI in the germline V gene. The CDR3 is 16 residues long. CDR3 DNA sequence: TGTGCCAGCAGTTTAGGGGGGAGGGCGGGAGCCTACGAGCAGTACTTC. This translates into CASSLGGRAGAYEQYF.

This clonotype appeared many times. The chain has TRBV5-6 and TRBJ2-7; D gene unclear. The V and J ends lost 4 bases and 2 bases respectively, with 10 bases between them. Germline loops: CDR1 SGHDT, CDR2 YYEEEE. The CDR3 is made up of 13 amino acids. The CDR3 DNA is TGTGCCAGCAGCAAGGCGGTTACCTACGAGCAGTACTTC. Its protein product is CASSKAVTYEQYF.

This clonotype has ten or more counts. The CDR3 region is CASSDSSGRLTDTQYF. The CDR3 region has the DNA TGTGCCAGCAGTGATTCTAGCGGGAGGCTCACAGATACGCAGTATTTT. The J gene is TRBJ2-3, the V gene TRBV27, with 11 nucleotides matching TRBD2. The junction had 6 bases not matched to a gene; V was cut back by 5 bases and J by 2 bases. The CDR3 sequence is 16 residues long. Germline V lookup: CDR1 MNHEY, CDR2 SMNVEV (reference sequence).

The V gene is TRBV9, the J gene TRBJ2-2; 7 nucleotides line up with TRBD2. The CDR3 is made up of 16 amino acids. Germline loops: CDR1 SGDLS, CDR2 YYNGEE. J lost 3 bases, V lost 2 bases, and 7 bases had no gene match. In DNA form, the CDR3 reads TGTGCCAGCAGCGTTAAATTTGCGGGGGACACCGGGGAGCTGTTTTTT. Its protein is CASSVKFAGDTGELFF.

There are many counts of this clonotype. The CDR3 DNA follows: TGCAGTGCTCGCGGGACAATGGGGGAGACCCAGTACTTC. Translation: CSARGTMGETQYF. The rearrangement uses TRBV20-1 and TRBJ2-5; possibly TRBD1 or TRBD2 for D (6 bases each). V was clipped by 5 bases and J by 5 bases, with 15 bases between them. CDR1 is DFQATT, CDR2 SNEGSKA, per germline (reference sequence). This CDR3 is built from 13 residues.

Ten or more counts support this clonotype. This chain uses TRBV7-8 with TRBJ2-1; 7 bases are shared with TRBD2. There are 14 residues in the CDR3. The J segment lost 6 bases and the V segment lost 7 bases, leaving 9 bases of the junction unmatched. Germline V CDR1 and CDR2: SGHVS, FQNEAQ. CDR3 coding DNA: TGTGCCAGCAAACCCCGGTGGGGGGGCAATGAGCAGTTCTTC. Encoded protein: CASKPRWGGNEQFF.

The sample holds a few counts of this clonotype. The J gene is TRBJ2-2, the V gene TRBV20-1, with D tentatively TRBD2 (6 bases). CDR1 DFQATT and CDR2 SNEGSKA come from the germline V gene (reference sequence). V gave up 7 bases and J gave up 0 bases, with 12 bases separating them. The CDR3 covers 14 residues. The CDR3 DNA reads as TGCAGTGTAGGCGGGGCCGCGAACACCGGGGAGCTGTTTTTT. Its translation is CSVGGAANTGELFF.

A few counts support this clonotype. The rearrangement joins TRBV15 to TRBJ2-3, with D hard to call. V was cut by 1 base and J by 2 bases, with 7 bases left in between. The germline V gene encodes CDR1 LNHNV and CDR2 YYDKDF (reference sequence). This CDR3 spans 14 amino acids. The CDR3 bases are TGTGCCACCAGCAGAGCCACCCCCACAGATACGCAGTATTTT. It encodes CATSRATPTDTQYF.

This clonotype has only a few counts. The CDR3 nucleotides read TGCAGTGCCAGGGGGATGGACACTGAAGCTTTCTTT. It yields the protein CSARGMDTEAFF. The chain couples TRBV20-1 to TRBJ1-1; 7 nucleotides align to TRBD1. J was trimmed by 3 bases and V by 6 bases; bases with no gene match: 4. The CDR3 loop spans 12 amino acids. Per the germline V gene, CDR1 is DFQATT and CDR2 is SNEGSKA (reference sequence).

This clonotype was picked up many times. This chain joins TRBV5-1 and TRBJ2-3, with TRBD2 as a possible D gene (5 bases). This CDR3 has 16 amino acids. The V gene's germline CDR1 is SGHRS and CDR2 YFSETQ. V shed 4 bases and J shed 2 bases, with 17 bases lying between them. Here the CDR3 DNA reads TGCGCCAGCAGCCCCTTCGGGGTAGCGCACACAGATACGCAGTATTTT. It specifies CASSPFGVAHTDTQYF.

This clonotype was counted between two and nine times. The chain couples TRBV12-3 or TRBV12-4 to TRBJ1-3; D may be TRBD1 (5 bases). This CDR3 comprises 14 residues. The V end was cut by 6 bases, the J end by 4 bases, with 13 bases between. The CDR3 sequence: CASRTRGTGNTIYF. CDR3 bases: TGTGCCAGCAGGACGAGGGGAACAGGAAACACCATATATTTT.